The clone carrying this T cell receptor (beta chain) was seen many times. What it binds is not known. From germline, CDR1 is LGHNA and CDR2 YSLEER. Deletions cut 4 bases from V and 2 bases from J, with 8 bases between. This CDR3 is built from 13 residues. This entry is derived from a study of T-cell memory formation after mild COVID-19. Barcoded TCR alpha and TCR beta cDNA libraries with UMIs came from 5'RACE using constant-segment primers. TCRdb re-analysed the 5' RACE reads in MiXCR, keeping a single row per CDR3 protein. The sample gives 150,000 to 200,000 distinct CDR3 sequences, roughly 12% of which show up once; roughly 3.8% is in the top ten. Findings and caveats of the study: Among clones peaking at day 37 in the second wave, SARS-CoV-2 specificity remained unconfirmed. Contracting clones from day 15 to 85 had balanced CD4/CD8; later expanders favoured CD4+. Within pre-infection memory, some responding clones were found, suggesting cross-reactive memory joined.

This receptor was taken from a man aged 18 to 29 who had mild COVID-19 (a few samples of this study predate the infection). Cell type and time point are not known. The material sequenced was PBMCs or a T cell subset sorted from them (not recorded which). The chain uses TRBV4-3 and TRBJ2-5; D is ambiguous. This CDR3 is CASSLTDQETQYF. DNA of the CDR3: TGCGCCAGCAGCCTCACAGATCAAGAGACCCAGTACTTC.